Sequencing of this T cell receptor (beta chain) was carried out in a study of T cell responses to AZD1222 COVID-19 vaccine. Findings of the study overall: Regions 160-218 and 743-854 held dominance among vaccine-associated CD4 TCRs, which spanned spike. Spike-specific TCR breadth and depth grew following two AZD1222 doses. Repertoires in all cases were sampled only once the peak T cell response had passed.

Profiled with immunoSEQ multiplex PCR; TCRdb holds only in-frame clones, not every one. The table records roughly 70,000 clones, about 93% of them present only once. The CDR3 length is 15 residues. Germline V gene lookup returns CDR1 GTSNPN and CDR2 SVGIG (reference sequence). As to this clone: The target antigen is unknown. At one boundary the junction diverges from the germline segment, which might be a read error.

The sample in question was peripheral blood, obtained 28 days after the second dose of the MenACWY control vaccine. This TCR derives from an adult who received the MenACWY meningococcal vaccine as a control. The V and J genes are TRBV30 and TRBJ2-1; TRBD2 matches at 15 bases. As DNA, the CDR3 is TGTGCCTGGAGTAGTAAGGGACTAGCGGGAGGAGATGTAATCTTC. Amino acid sequence: CAWSSKGLAGGDVIF.